The 9 T cell receptor beta chains reported below all come from one sample, sequenced in a study of blood T cell repertoires in COVID-19. Here immunoSEQ multiplex PCR was the method, and the copy in TCRdb shows in-frame clones only, minus some. The sample includes around 100,000 clones, 92% seen only once; the top ten take roughly 5.6%. Material for sequencing was peripheral blood. These receptor sequences come from a man aged 50 or older with active COVID-19.

The rearrangement joins TRBV11-3 to TRBJ2-1, with no clear D. The length of the CDR3 is 12 residues. The ends were cut back, 6 bases at V and 5 bases at J, with 8 bases in the middle. The V gene's germline CDR1 is SGHNT and CDR2 YENEEA. CDR3 amino acids: CASSSTDNEQFF. The DNA for the CDR3 is TGTGCCAGCAGTTCAACGGACAATGAGCAGTTCTTC.

The chain recombines TRBV11-2 with TRBJ1-2; no firm D call. V lost 5 bases, J lost 4 bases, and 14 bases lay in between. The CDR3 runs 14 residues. Germline CDR1 reads SGHAT; CDR2 reads FQNNGV. CDR3 region: CASSPRTEIYGYTF. Here the CDR3 DNA reads TGTGCCAGCAGCCCCCGGACTGAAATCTATGGCTACACCTTC.

The chain is built from TRBV9 and TRBJ1-1, with D tentatively TRBD1 (5 bases). V lost 4 bases and J 4 bases, leaving 17 bases between the germline ends. Germline-derived CDR1 and CDR2 are SGDLS and YYNGEE. There are 15 residues in the CDR3. The DNA of the CDR3 is TGTGCCAGCAGCCCCCCCGGGGGTGCGGGCACTGAAGCTTTCTTT. Its translation: CASSPPGGAGTEAFF.

V and J are TRBV3-1 (or the pseudogene TRBV3-2) and TRBJ2-6, with unresolved D. Germline assignment: CDR1 LGHDT and CDR2 YNNKEL (reference sequence). The CDR3 runs 15 residues. Between the trimmed V and J ends, which lost 5 bases and 4 bases, there was a span of 12 bases. The CDR3 DNA follows: TGTGCCAGCAGCTCTACCCTCCCAGGGGCCAACGTCCTGACTTTC. Translation: CASSSTLPGANVLTF.

V gene TRBV24-1 combines with J gene TRBJ2-5; 11 positions match TRBD1. The CDR3 extends over 18 amino acids. J gave up 1 base and V 0 bases, and 6 bases lay outside the gene matches. Germline lookup yields CDR1 KGHDR and CDR2 SFDVKD. This chain's CDR3 is CATSDLQRDRGFQETQYF. The CDR3 nucleotides are TGTGCCACCAGTGATTTGCAAAGGGACAGGGGGTTCCAAGAGACCCAGTACTTC.

This chain connects TRBV2 to TRBJ2-3; D is possibly TRBD1 (5 bases). Germline V lookup: CDR1 SNHLY, CDR2 FYNNEI. The V end was cut by 5 bases, the J end by 8 bases, with 20 bases between. The CDR3 spans 15 residues. The CDR3 DNA follows: TGTGCCAGCAGTCAGTCGTCAGGGCTCTCGAGTACGCAGTATTTT. Its translation: CASSQSSGLSSTQYF.

This sequence joins TRBV5-1 and TRBJ2-3; 8 bases map to TRBD2. Germline CDR1 and CDR2: SGHRS and YFSETQ. The CDR3 extends over 15 amino acids. Unmatched junction bases numbered 8, after V lost 2 bases and J lost 6 bases. The DNA of the CDR3 is TGCGCCAGCAGCTTACCGGGACTAGGGTTTGATACGCAGTATTTT. This sequence encodes CASSLPGLGFDTQYF.

This clone has more than one count but fewer than ten. The sample holds other DNA sequences that translate to the same CDR3. The V and J genes are TRBV24-1 and TRBJ2-5; 10 nucleotides agree with TRBD1. This CDR3 is built from 15 residues. Germline V gives CDR1 KGHDR, CDR2 SFDVKD. V shed 7 bases, J shed 3 bases, and the junction held 7 bases outside the gene matches. Here the CDR3 reads CATSRQGAGKETQYF. The CDR3, as DNA: TGTGCCACCAGCAGACAGGGGGCTGGGAAAGAGACCCAGTACTTC.

V usage is TRBV4-1 and J usage is TRBJ2-7; D unclear. CDR1 is MGHRA, CDR2 YSYEKL, per germline. This CDR3 is built from 17 residues. The ends were cut back, 0 bases at V and 6 bases at J, with 21 bases in the middle. CDR3 amino acids: CASSQDLSAGWPLEQYF. The CDR3 region has the DNA TGCGCCAGCAGCCAAGATCTTTCGGCAGGTTGGCCCCTCGAGCAGTACTTC.